The rows below give T cell receptor beta chains drawn from one sample of a study of cytomegalovirus exposure and HLA in healthy donors. The repertoire was sequenced with immunoSEQ multiplex PCR; TCRdb's copy has only in-frame clones and lacks some. The profile shows tens of thousands of clones, approximately 80% of them singletons. The source material was PBMCs. These receptors came from a woman younger than 45 in good health and CMV-seronegative. CDR3s include the opening cysteine and the closing phenylalanine or tryptophan. Each record gives: D gene, J gene, V gene, CDR3 protein. The D gene is left open where the match is weak.

d_call: -; j_call: TRBJ1-2; v_call: TRBV27; cdr3_aa: CASSLTVGASGYGYTF
d_call: TRBD1; j_call: TRBJ1-2; v_call: TRBV9; cdr3_aa: CASSPGDRAYGYTF
d_call: -; j_call: TRBJ2-1; v_call: TRBV29-1; cdr3_aa: CSVVTVTYNEQFF
d_call: TRBD2; j_call: TRBJ2-5; v_call: TRBV7-9; cdr3_aa: CASSLGAAGSQETQYF
d_call: TRBD1; j_call: TRBJ2-3; v_call: TRBV10-1; cdr3_aa: CASRKGTGGADTQYF
d_call: -; j_call: TRBJ1-1; v_call: TRBV11-3; cdr3_aa: CASSLRGENTEAFF
d_call: -; j_call: TRBJ2-2; v_call: TRBV5-1; cdr3_aa: CASSLVAGSSTGELFF
d_call: -; j_call: TRBJ1-4; v_call: TRBV7-9; cdr3_aa: CASSWEGAALKKLFF
d_call: TRBD2; j_call: TRBJ2-3; v_call: TRBV5-4; cdr3_aa: CASSLFGSGGLVLPDTQYF
d_call: TRBD1; j_call: TRBJ2-7; v_call: TRBV5-1; cdr3_aa: CASRGDRESYEQYF
d_call: TRBD1; j_call: TRBJ2-7; v_call: TRBV6-1; cdr3_aa: CASRGTGGPEQYF
d_call: -; j_call: TRBJ1-4; v_call: TRBV6-5; cdr3_aa: CASSYSSGASEKLFF
d_call: TRBD1; j_call: TRBJ1-1; v_call: TRBV6-1; cdr3_aa: CASSRQGAQAFF
d_call: -; j_call: TRBJ1-5; v_call: TRBV28; cdr3_aa: CASSSLRNQPQHF
d_call: TRBD1; j_call: TRBJ2-7; v_call: TRBV18; cdr3_aa: CASSPHLETGGEQYF
d_call: -; j_call: TRBJ1-1; v_call: TRBV5-1; cdr3_aa: CASSGRGAVGWTEAFF
d_call: -; j_call: TRBJ2-1; v_call: TRBV21-1; cdr3_aa: CASSDTPTGINEQFF
d_call: TRBD2; j_call: -; v_call: TRBV7-2; cdr3_aa: CASSLGSGGNYEQYF
d_call: TRBD1; j_call: TRBJ1-4; v_call: TRBV14; cdr3_aa: CASSQVGTGGEKLFF
d_call: -; j_call: TRBJ1-1; v_call: TRBV27; cdr3_aa: CASSWAPGGTEAFF
d_call: -; j_call: TRBJ2-1; v_call: TRBV13; cdr3_aa: CASSLVSGYNEQFF
d_call: -; j_call: TRBJ1-2; v_call: TRBV6-1; cdr3_aa: CASSFQAPTNYGYTF
d_call: -; j_call: TRBJ1-1; v_call: TRBV6-5; cdr3_aa: CASRYRAPNTEAFF
d_call: -; j_call: TRBJ1-2; v_call: TRBV19; cdr3_aa: CASSGQFANYGYTF
d_call: TRBD2; j_call: TRBJ2-3; v_call: TRBV4-1; cdr3_aa: CASSQGGGDTDTQYF
d_call: -; j_call: TRBJ1-1; v_call: TRBV28; cdr3_aa: CASSLWANPSLGDTEAFF
d_call: TRBD1; j_call: TRBJ2-7; v_call: TRBV27; cdr3_aa: CASSVGTEPYEQYF
d_call: -; j_call: TRBJ2-7; v_call: TRBV11-3; cdr3_aa: CASSLVSVLYEQYF
d_call: -; j_call: TRBJ1-5; v_call: TRBV19; cdr3_aa: CASSSVYSNQPQHF
d_call: TRBD2; j_call: TRBJ2-5; v_call: TRBV11-2; cdr3_aa: CASSKRGVAGRETQYF